The TCR beta chain described here comes from a study of CD8 T cells in Susac syndrome. Random-hexamer reverse transcription was applied to roughly 0.5 to 1 ug RNA. MiXCR was run by TCRdb on the immunoSEQ multiplex PCR reads, yielding one entry per CDR3 protein. The table lists about 140,000 distinct CDR3 sequences, roughly 94% of them singletons. Per germline, CDR1 MGHRA and CDR2 YSYEKL. This CDR3 is 16 amino acids long. V lost 0 bases and J 4 bases, leaving 15 bases between the germline ends. Sample: CD4+ T cells from PBMCs. This chain uses TRBV4-1 with TRBJ1-2, with a weak D call TRBD1 (5 bases). The sequence was collected from a human donor with Susac syndrome. CDR3 DNA sequence: TGCGCCAGCAGCCAAGATGGACACGGACGGAGCTATGGCTACACCTTC. This codes for CASSQDGHGRSYGYTF.